This T cell receptor beta chain was sequenced during a study of CD8+CD57+ T cells in acquired aplastic anemia. On the study more broadly: Yields of DNA that came from sorted CD4+ and CD8+ cells averaged roughly 3.2 ug. Study-wide points: Overlap between patients and controls comprised about 28 CD8+ CDR3 sequences.

TCR beta VDJ and CDR3 profiles were obtained from a genomic DNA template. TCRdb reanalysed the reads using MiXCR and keeps one entry per CDR3 protein. The table has 310,000 or so distinct CDR3 sequences, approximately 57% seen once. This clonotype was detected many times. Its cognate antigen is unknown. Sequencing involved patients with CD8+CD57+ cell expansion previously shown by flow cytometry. All patients had severe acquired aplastic anemia. Sequenced: sorted CD4+, CD8+, or CD8+CD57+ T cells (not recorded which) from PBMCs. The clonotype was recovered from a human donor with aplastic anemia.

The CDR3 sequence is CASSVERLHHLTGELFF. In DNA, the CDR3 is TGTGCCAGCAGCGTAGAAAGACTTCACCATCTCACCGGGGAGCTGTTTTTT. The chain has TRBV9 and TRBJ2-2; D not resolved. The CDR3 loop spans 17 amino acids. Germline values: CDR1 SGDLS, CDR2 YYNGEE. Deletions cut 0 bases from V and 4 bases from J, with 16 bases between.